The 21 T cell receptor beta chains reported below all come from one sample, sequenced in a study of vaccination and CD4 T cells after COVID-19. What these receptors recognize is not known. The treatment: roughly ten-day PBMC culture with coronavirus spike peptide pools or control peptides (ViraFEST assay). Cultured CD4+ T cell DNA underwent sequencing with the Oncomine TCR Beta short-read assay. MiXCR was run by TCRdb on the PCR reads, yielding one entry per CDR3 protein. The top ten clones hold about a fifth of a sample with roughly 12,000 distinct CDR3 sequences, roughly 43% of them seen once. Sequenced input: CD4+ T cells from blood, cultured in vitro. These receptors were taken from a human donor who had recovered from COVID-19.

The rearrangement joins TRBV30 to TRBJ2-1; TRBD1 agrees at 8 bases. Germline CDR1 is GTSNPN and CDR2 is SVGIG (reference sequence). V lost 7 bases, J lost 1 base, and 3 bases stayed unmatched. The CDR3 is 13 residues long. The CDR3 loop reads CAYGQGSYNEQFF. The CDR3 nucleotides are TGTGCCTACGGACAGGGATCCTACAATGAGCAGTTCTTC.

This clonotype was recorded a few times. The rearrangement joins TRBV19 to TRBJ1-5, with unresolved D. V was clipped by 2 bases and J by 0 bases, with 8 bases between them. CDR1 and CDR2 from the germline V gene are LNHDA and SQIVND (reference sequence). There are 15 residues in the CDR3. CDR3 amino acids: CASSINTGSNQPQHF. CDR3 nucleotide sequence: TGTGCCAGTAGTATAAACACCGGTAGCAATCAGCCCCAGCATTTT.

The chain has TRBV12-3 or TRBV12-4 and TRBJ1-3; 10 bases are a match to TRBD1. V was clipped by 1 base and J by 0 bases; unmatched bases: 0. The CDR3 contains 16 residues. CDR3 loop: CASSLGTGGSGNTIYF. Written as DNA, the CDR3 is TGTGCCAGCAGTTTAGGGACAGGGGGCTCTGGAAACACCATATATTTT.

In this sample, this clonotype is medium-sized (0.01 to 0.1%). The chain employs TRBV6-1 and TRBJ2-3; 8 bases are shared with TRBD2. Germline-derived CDR1 and CDR2 are MNHNS and SASEGT. This CDR3 is built from 14 residues. After removal of 5 bases from V and 2 bases from J, the junction contained 3 bases not matched to a gene. This CDR3 reads CASSRTSFTDTQYF. In DNA form, the CDR3 reads TGTGCCAGCAGTCGGACTAGCTTCACAGATACGCAGTATTTT.

This chain uses TRBV25-1 with TRBJ1-1, with D unclear. This CDR3 is 12 amino acids long. V was pared by 3 bases and J by 5 bases, with 7 bases between. In germline, CDR1 is MGHDK, CDR2 SYGVNS. DNA for the CDR3: TGTGCCAGCAGTGAGCATGTAACTGAAGCTTTCTTT. Its protein product is CASSEHVTEAFF.

This chain connects TRBV12-3 or TRBV12-4 to TRBJ1-5; D is possibly TRBD1 (5 bases). V lost 6 bases, J lost 6 bases, and 15 bases lay in between. This CDR3 comprises 14 residues. For the CDR3, the DNA is TGTGCCAGCAGCAATCCACCAGGGATTCAGCCCCAGCATTTT. Its translation is CASSNPPGIQPQHF.

The chain couples TRBV6-1 to TRBJ2-2; no definite D call. V lost 6 bases to trimming and J lost 8 bases, with 16 bases between them. CDR3 length: 14 residues. Germline CDR1 and CDR2: MNHNS and SASEGT. The CDR3 region has the DNA TGTGCCAGCAGGCCACAATTCGTTGGTGGGGAGCTGTTTTTT. This sequence encodes CASRPQFVGGELFF.

This clonotype was observed a few times. The genes are TRBV6-5 and TRBJ2-3; TRBD2 aligns across 8 bases. The CDR3 runs 16 residues. V lost 0 bases to trimming and J lost 3 bases; unmatched junction nucleotides: 5. Germline CDR1 MNHEY, CDR2 SVGAGI. The CDR3 sequence: CASSYSREGPTDTQYF. The CDR3, as DNA: TGTGCCAGCAGTTACTCCCGGGAGGGGCCTACAGATACGCAGTATTTT.

This clonotype has only a few counts. The chain couples TRBV21-1 to TRBJ2-5; the table's D call, TRBD2, has no DNA check behind it. TRBV21-1 is deemed a pseudogene. The CDR3 has 17 residues. The CDR3 DNA reads as TGTGCCAGCAGCAAAGCCCCACTAGCGGGAGCCCCAGAGACCCAGTACTTC. Translated, it gives CASSKAPLAGAPETQYF.

This chain links TRBV5-1 with TRBJ2-5, with D perhaps being TRBD1 or TRBD2 (5 bases each). Trimming took off 4 bases at V and 4 bases at J, with 17 bases between the two ends. The CDR3 has 15 residues. Germline lookup yields CDR1 SGHRS and CDR2 YFSETQ. CDR3: CASSVEGRSRETQYF. CDR3 DNA sequence: TGCGCCAGCAGCGTAGAGGGACGGTCACGAGAGACCCAGTACTTC.

The chain links TRBV5-1 to TRBJ2-3, with TRBD2 matching 9 bases. Germline lookup yields CDR1 SGHRS and CDR2 YFSETQ. With 5 bases clipped from V and 5 bases from J, the junction kept 18 bases outside the gene matches. The CDR3 runs to 18 residues. In nucleotides, the CDR3 is TGCGCCAGCAGTCCCACCCTCTTAGCGGGAGTAGCAGGAGATACGCAGTATTTT. It translates to CASSPTLLAGVAGDTQYF.

This chain's CDR3 is CASSQGLAEETQYF. CDR3 coding DNA: TGTGCCAGCAGCCAGGGACTAGCGGAAGAGACCCAGTACTTC. The V call is TRBV3-1, the J call TRBJ2-5, with 11 bases that match TRBD2. Trimming took 3 bases from V and 3 from J; bases not matched to a gene: 0. CDR3 size: 14 residues. Looked up from germline, CDR1 is LGHDT and CDR2 is YNNKEL (reference sequence).

V is TRBV28 and J is TRBJ2-3; TRBD2 aligns across 10 bases. This CDR3 is 16 amino acids long. The V gene's germline CDR1 is MDHEN and CDR2 SYDVKM. V trimming: 4 bases; J trimming: 1 base; junction bases outside the gene matches: 5. The CDR3 DNA sequence: TGTGCCAGCAGTTCCCCCGGACTAGCGGGCACAGATACGCAGTATTTT. Its protein is CASSSPGLAGTDTQYF. The variable domain in full, completed from reference TRBV28 and TRBJ2-3, reads DVKVTQSSRYLVKRTGEKVFLECVQDMDHENMFWYRQDPGLGLRLIYFSYDVKMKEKGDIPEGYSVSREKKERFSLILESASTNQTSMYLCASSSPGLAGTDTQYFGPGTRLTVL.

The CDR3 here is CASWPLTGRNSPLHF. The CDR3 DNA follows: TGTGCCAGCTGGCCTCTGACAGGGCGAAATTCACCCCTCCACTTT. V usage is TRBV27 and J usage is TRBJ1-6; 7 bases agree with TRBD1. The CDR3 totals 15 residues. After removal of 8 bases from V and 7 bases from J, the junction contained 11 bases not matched to a gene. Per the germline V gene, CDR1 is MNHEY and CDR2 is SMNVEV (reference sequence).

The chain has TRBV27 and TRBJ2-1, with D possibly matching TRBD2 (6 bases). The V gene lost 11 bases and the J gene lost 0 bases, with 8 bases spanning the gap. Germline CDR1 reads MNHEY; CDR2 reads SMNVEV (reference sequence). The CDR3 contains 12 residues. The CDR3 region is CALRGSYNEQFF. The CDR3 DNA reads TGTGCCTTGCGGGGCTCCTACAATGAGCAGTTCTTC.

The chain links TRBV18 to TRBJ2-3; 9 nucleotides agree with TRBD2. Trimming at V came to 6 bases and at J to 4 bases, leaving 11 bases not matched to a gene. CDR3 length: 16 residues. Germline V lookup: CDR1 KGHSH, CDR2 LQKENI. As DNA, the CDR3 is TGTGCCAGCTCGCTGATGACTAGCGGATCGTCAGATACGCAGTATTTT. Residues: CASSLMTSGSSDTQYF.

The chain links TRBV5-5 to TRBJ1-6; 7 positions match TRBD1. The germline CDR1 and CDR2 sequences are SGHKS and YYEKEE (reference sequence). Trimming took 3 bases from V and 8 from J; bases not matched to a gene: 2. The CDR3 is 13 residues long. The CDR3 DNA is TGTGCCAGCAGCTCGCAGGGGGATTCACCCCTCCACTTT. Protein: CASSSQGDSPLHF.

The rearrangement uses TRBV20-1 and TRBJ1-3, with D perhaps matching TRBD1 (5 bases). The CDR3 is 15 amino acids. Germline CDR1 and CDR2: DFQATT and SNEGSKA (reference sequence). V lost 6 bases, J lost 4 bases, and 19 bases lay in between. The CDR3 DNA is TGCAGTGCCCCCGGGGATCGGGGCTTCGGAAACACCATATATTTT. It encodes CSAPGDRGFGNTIYF.

This chain joins TRBV9 and TRBJ2-7; a weak D match, TRBD1 (5 bases). Trimming stripped 0 bases from V and 3 bases from J, with 19 bases between. CDR1 and CDR2 from the germline V gene are SGDLS and YYNGEE. The CDR3 extends over 17 amino acids. The CDR3 reads CASSVGTIQSIDYEQYF. CDR3 coding DNA: TGTGCCAGCAGCGTAGGGACAATCCAATCTATAGACTACGAGCAGTACTTC.

J is TRBJ2-5 and V is TRBV18; D is uncertain. Germline assignment: CDR1 KGHSH and CDR2 LQKENI. V shed 6 bases and J shed 1 base, with 12 bases lying between them. This CDR3 is built from 14 residues. This chain's CDR3 is CASSTRQIQETQYF. CDR3 DNA sequence: TGTGCCAGCTCCACGCGGCAGATCCAAGAGACCCAGTACTTC.

The chain links TRBV7-3 to TRBJ2-3; D gene ambiguous. V dropped 1 base and J dropped 8 bases, with 7 bases sitting between them. Germline V gives CDR1 SGHTA, CDR2 FQGTGA. The CDR3 covers 12 residues. The CDR3 coding sequence is TGTGCCAGCAGCTTAAGTCTGGGTACGCAGTATTTT. Translation: CASSLSLGTQYF.